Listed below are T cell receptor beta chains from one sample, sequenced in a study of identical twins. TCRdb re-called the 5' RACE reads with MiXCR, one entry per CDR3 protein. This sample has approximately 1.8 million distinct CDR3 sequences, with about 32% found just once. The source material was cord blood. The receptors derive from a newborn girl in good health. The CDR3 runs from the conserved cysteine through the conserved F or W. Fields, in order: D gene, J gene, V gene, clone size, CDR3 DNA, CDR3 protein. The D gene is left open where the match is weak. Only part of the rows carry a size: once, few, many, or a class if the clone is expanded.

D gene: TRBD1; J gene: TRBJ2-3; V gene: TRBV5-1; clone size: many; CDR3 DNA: TGCGCCAGCAGCTCAGCCGGACAGGCAGATACGCAGTATTTT; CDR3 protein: CASSSAGQADTQYF
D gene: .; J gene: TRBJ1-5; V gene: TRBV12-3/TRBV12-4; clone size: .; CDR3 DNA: TGTGCCAGCAGTTTAGTTAGTCTCAATCAGCCCCAGCATTTT; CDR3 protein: CASSLVSLNQPQHF
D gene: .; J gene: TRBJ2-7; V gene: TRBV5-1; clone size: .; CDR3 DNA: TGCGCCAGCAGCCGGGGGGCCCAGCGGCTAAACTACGAGCAGTACTTC; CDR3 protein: CASSRGAQRLNYEQYF
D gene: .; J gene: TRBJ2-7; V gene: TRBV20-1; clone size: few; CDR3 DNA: TGCAGTGCTAGAGATCTGGCCAATCCCTACGAGCAGTACTTC; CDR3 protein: CSARDLANPYEQYF
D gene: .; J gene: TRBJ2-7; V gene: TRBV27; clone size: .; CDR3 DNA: TGTGCCAGCAGTTTATCCCAGGGGACCCCCTACGAGCAGTACTTC; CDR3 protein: CASSLSQGTPYEQYF
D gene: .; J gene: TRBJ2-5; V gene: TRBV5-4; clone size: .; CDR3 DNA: TGTGCCAGCAGCTTGGAGGAAGAGACCCAGTACTTC; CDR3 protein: CASSLEEETQYF
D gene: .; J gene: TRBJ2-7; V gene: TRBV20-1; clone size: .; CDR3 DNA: TGCAGTGCTAGAGTCAGGGCTTTGACCGAGCAGTACTTC; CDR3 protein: CSARVRALTEQYF
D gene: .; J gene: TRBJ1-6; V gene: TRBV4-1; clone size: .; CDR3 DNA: TGCGCCAGCAGCCAAGAACGGGGGGAGACGCTCTCTCATTCACCCCTCCACTTT; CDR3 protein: CASSQERGETLSHSPLHF
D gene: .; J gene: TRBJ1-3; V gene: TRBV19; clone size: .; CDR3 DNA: TGTGCCAGTACCGCTGACATCTTCTCTGGAAACACCATATATTTT; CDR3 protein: CASTADIFSGNTIYF
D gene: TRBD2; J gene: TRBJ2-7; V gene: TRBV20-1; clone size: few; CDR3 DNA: TGCAGTGCTAGAGATCCTAGCGGGAGCCCCTACGAGCAGTACTTC; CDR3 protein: CSARDPSGSPYEQYF
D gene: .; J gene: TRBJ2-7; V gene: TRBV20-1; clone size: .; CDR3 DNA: TGCAGTGCTAGATTCCGGAGCTCCTACAATGAGCAGTACTTC; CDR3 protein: CSARFRSSYNEQYF
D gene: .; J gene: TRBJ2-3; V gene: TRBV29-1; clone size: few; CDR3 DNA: TGCAGCTCCGAAGGGGGGGCCACAGATACGCAGTATTTT; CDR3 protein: CSSEGGATDTQYF
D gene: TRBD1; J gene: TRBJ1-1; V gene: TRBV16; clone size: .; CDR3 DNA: TGTGCCAGCAGCCAATCCGGGACAGGGAAGGGAGCTTTCTTT; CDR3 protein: CASSQSGTGKGAFF
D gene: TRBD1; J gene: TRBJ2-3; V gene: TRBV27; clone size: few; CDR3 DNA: TGTGCCAGCAGTCCCCGAAGGGGGCTAATAGATACGCAGTATTTT; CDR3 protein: CASSPRRGLIDTQYF
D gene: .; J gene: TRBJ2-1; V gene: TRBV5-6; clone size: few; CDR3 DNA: TGTGCCAGCAGCCCCCTCCTAGGGGCTATGCATGAGCAGTTCTTC; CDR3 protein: CASSPLLGAMHEQFF
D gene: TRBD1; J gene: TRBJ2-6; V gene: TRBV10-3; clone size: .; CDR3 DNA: TGTGCCATCAGGAGCCGGGACAGTAACGCTGAGGCCAACGTCCTGACTTTC; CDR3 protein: CAIRSRDSNAEANVLTF
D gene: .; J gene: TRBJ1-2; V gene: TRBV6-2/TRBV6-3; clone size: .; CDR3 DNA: TGTGCCAGCAGTTACGCGCAGGCGAGAGGCCACACCTTC; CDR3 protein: CASSYAQARGHTF
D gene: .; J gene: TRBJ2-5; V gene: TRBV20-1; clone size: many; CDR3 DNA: TGCAGTGCTAGCCAAGTAGGGGGAGAGACCCAGTACTTC; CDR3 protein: CSASQVGGETQYF
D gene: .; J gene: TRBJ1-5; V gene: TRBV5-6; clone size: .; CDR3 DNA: TGTGCCAGCAGCTCCGGACTCATCAATCAGCCCCAGCATTTT; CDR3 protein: CASSSGLINQPQHF
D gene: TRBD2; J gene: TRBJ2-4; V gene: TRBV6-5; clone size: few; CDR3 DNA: TGTGCCAGCGTTTGGGCTAGCGGGAGGTTACCCATTCAGTACTTC; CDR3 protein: CASVWASGRLPIQYF
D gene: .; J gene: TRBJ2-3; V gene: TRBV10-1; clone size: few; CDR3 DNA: TGCGCCAGCAGTGAGTTCGGGGGCCCTGGCACAGATACGCAGTATTTT; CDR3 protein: CASSEFGGPGTDTQYF
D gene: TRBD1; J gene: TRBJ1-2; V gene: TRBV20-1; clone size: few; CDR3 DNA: TGCAGTGCTAGAAACAATTACGGACAGGGTGGAGACTATGGCTACACCTTC; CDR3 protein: CSARNNYGQGGDYGYTF
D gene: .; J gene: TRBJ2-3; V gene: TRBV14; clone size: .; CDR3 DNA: TGTGCCAGCAGCCAAGATCTTAGGGCAGTCGGGACGCAGTATTTT; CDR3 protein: CASSQDLRAVGTQYF
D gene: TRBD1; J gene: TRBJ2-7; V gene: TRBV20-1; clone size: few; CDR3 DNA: TGCAGTGTCACAGGGGACGAGCAGTACTTC; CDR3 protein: CSVTGDEQYF
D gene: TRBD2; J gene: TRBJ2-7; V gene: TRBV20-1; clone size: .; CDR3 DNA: TGCAGTGCTAGAGATAGGACTAGCGGCTACGAGCAGTACTTC; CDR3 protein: CSARDRTSGYEQYF
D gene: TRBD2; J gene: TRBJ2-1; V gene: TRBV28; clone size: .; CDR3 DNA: TGTGCCAGCAGTTTAGCCCTAGGAGCGGGAGGGCCGAATGAGCAGTTCTTC; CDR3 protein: CASSLALGAGGPNEQFF
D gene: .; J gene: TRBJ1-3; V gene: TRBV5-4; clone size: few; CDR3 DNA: TGTGCCAGCAGCTTGGCGGCAGGCCAGAGCTCTGGAAACACCATATATTTT; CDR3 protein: CASSLAAGQSSGNTIYF
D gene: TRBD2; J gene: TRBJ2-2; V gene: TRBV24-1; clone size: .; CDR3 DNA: TGTGCCACCAGTGACCCAGCGGGAGGACCGACCGGGGAGCTGTTTTTT; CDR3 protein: CATSDPAGGPTGELFF
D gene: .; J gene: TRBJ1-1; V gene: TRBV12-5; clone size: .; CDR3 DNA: TGTGCTAGTGGTTTGGAAGGGAACACTGAAGCTTTCTTT; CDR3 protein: CASGLEGNTEAFF
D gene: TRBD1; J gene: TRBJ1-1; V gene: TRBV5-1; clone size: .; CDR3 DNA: TGCGCCAGCAGCTCGACAGGGGTGCCAGGGGACACTGAAGCTTTCTTT; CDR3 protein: CASSSTGVPGDTEAFF
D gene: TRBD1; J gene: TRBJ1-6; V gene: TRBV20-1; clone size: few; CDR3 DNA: TGCAGTGCTAGAGACGAAGGGACAGGCAATAATTCACCCCTCCACTTT; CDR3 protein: CSARDEGTGNNSPLHF
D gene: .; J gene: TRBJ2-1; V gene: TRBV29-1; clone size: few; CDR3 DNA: TGCAGCGTTGAAGGCCCCCACACAGGTTCCTACAATGAGCAGTTCTTC; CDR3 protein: CSVEGPHTGSYNEQFF
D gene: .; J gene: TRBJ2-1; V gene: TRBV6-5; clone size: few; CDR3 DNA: TGTGCCACACCCGACCGATACAATGAGCAGTTCTTC; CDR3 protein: CATPDRYNEQFF
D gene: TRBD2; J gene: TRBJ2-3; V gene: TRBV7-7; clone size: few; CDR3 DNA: TGTGCCAGCAGCTTAGGACTAGCCAGTGGAGATACGCAGTATTTT; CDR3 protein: CASSLGLASGDTQYF
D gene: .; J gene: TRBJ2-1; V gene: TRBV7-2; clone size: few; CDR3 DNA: TGTGCCAGCAGCTTAGGGGACTCACGTTTTAGCAATGAGCAGTTCTTC; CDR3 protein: CASSLGDSRFSNEQFF
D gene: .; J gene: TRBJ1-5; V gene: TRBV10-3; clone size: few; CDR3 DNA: TGTGCCATCAGTGACGGTGCAGATCAGCCCCAGCATTTT; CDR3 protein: CAISDGADQPQHF
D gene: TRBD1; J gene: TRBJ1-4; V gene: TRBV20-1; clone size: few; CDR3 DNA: TGCAGTGCTACGGACAGGTGGATGACTAATGAAAAACTGTTTTTT; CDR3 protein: CSATDRWMTNEKLFF
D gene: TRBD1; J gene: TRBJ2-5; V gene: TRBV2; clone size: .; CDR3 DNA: TGTGCCAGCATTACCGGGACAGGGTCAGAGACCCAGTACTTC; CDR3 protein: CASITGTGSETQYF
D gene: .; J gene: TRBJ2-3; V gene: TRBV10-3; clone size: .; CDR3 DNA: TGTGCCATCAGTGAGATCGGAACCACAGATACGCAGTATTTT; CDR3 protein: CAISEIGTTDTQYF
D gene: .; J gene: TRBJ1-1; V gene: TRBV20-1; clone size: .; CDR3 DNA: TGCAGTGCTTCCCGACGAGGGGGGACATTTGAAGCTTTCTTT; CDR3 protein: CSASRRGGTFEAFF
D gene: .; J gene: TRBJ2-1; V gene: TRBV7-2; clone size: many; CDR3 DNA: TGTGCCAGCAGCCTCCTTTTTTACAATGAGCAGTTCTTC; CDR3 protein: CASSLLFYNEQFF
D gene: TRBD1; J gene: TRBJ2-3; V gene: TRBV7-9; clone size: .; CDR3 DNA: TGTGCCAGCAGCGCCGGACGGGGACAGGGGTCAGATACGCAGTATTTT; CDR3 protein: CASSAGRGQGSDTQYF
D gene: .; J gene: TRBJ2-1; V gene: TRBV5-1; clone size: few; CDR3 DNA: TGCGCCAGCAGCGAATACGGGAGTCGCCCCTACAATGAGCAGTTCTTC; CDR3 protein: CASSEYGSRPYNEQFF
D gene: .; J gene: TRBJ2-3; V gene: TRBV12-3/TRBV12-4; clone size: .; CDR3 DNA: TGTGCCGGCAGCCCACCTAGGCGGGGCGGCACAGATACGCAGTATTTT; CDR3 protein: CAGSPPRRGGTDTQYF
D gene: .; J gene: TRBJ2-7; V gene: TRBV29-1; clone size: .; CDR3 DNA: TGCAGCGTTGGGGGCTTCCGGGACGAGCAGCACTTC; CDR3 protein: CSVGGFRDEQHF
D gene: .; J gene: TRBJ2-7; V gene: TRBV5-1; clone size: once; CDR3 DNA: TGCGCCAGCAGGCCCACAGGAGGGGGTTACGAGCAGTACTTC; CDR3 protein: CASRPTGGGYEQYF
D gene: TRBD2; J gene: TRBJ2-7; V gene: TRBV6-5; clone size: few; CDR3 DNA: TGTGCCAGCAGCCCTGGACTAGCGGGGAGCTCCTACGAGCAGTACTTC; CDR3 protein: CASSPGLAGSSYEQYF
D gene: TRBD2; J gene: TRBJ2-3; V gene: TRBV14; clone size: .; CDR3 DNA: TGTGCCAGCAGCCAAGATTTGCCAGCGGGAGCATGTACGCGGTATTTT; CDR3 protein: CASSQDLPAGACTRYF
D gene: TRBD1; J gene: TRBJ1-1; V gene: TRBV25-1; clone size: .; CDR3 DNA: TGTGCCAGCAGTGACGGGACAGGGAAATTTGGCACTGAAGCTTTCTTT; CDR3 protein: CASSDGTGKFGTEAFF
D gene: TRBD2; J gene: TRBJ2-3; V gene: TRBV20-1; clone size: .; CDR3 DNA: TGCAGTGCTGGGGTAGCGGGGCTCCGCACAGATACGCAGTATTTT; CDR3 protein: CSAGVAGLRTDTQYF
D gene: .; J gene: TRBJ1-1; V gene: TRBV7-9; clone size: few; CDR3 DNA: TGTGCCAGCAGCTCCCGACTCAATATGAACACTGAAGCTTTCTTT; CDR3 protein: CASSSRLNMNTEAFF
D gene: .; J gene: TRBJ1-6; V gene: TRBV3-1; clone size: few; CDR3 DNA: TGTGCCAGCAGCCAAGAATATAATTCACCCCTCCACTTT; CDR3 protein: CASSQEYNSPLHF
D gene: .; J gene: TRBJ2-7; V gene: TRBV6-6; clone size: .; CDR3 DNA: TGTGCCAGCAGTTACGGGACGGTAACCTACGGGCAGTACTTC; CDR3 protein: CASSYGTVTYGQYF
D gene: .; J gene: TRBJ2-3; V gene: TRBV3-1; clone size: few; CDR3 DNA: TGTGCCAGCAGCCAACGGAGGGCCGGCACAGATACGCAGTATTTT; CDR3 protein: CASSQRRAGTDTQYF
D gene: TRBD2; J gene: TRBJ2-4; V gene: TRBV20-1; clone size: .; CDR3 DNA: TGCAGTGCCTCTAGCGGGGCTCTAGCCAAAAACATTCAGTACTTC; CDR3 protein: CSASSGALAKNIQYF
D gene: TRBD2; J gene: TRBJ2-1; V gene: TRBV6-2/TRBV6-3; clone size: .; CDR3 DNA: TGTGCCAGCAGTAAAGGGACTAGCAAACTGTTCTTC; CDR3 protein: CASSKGTSKLFF
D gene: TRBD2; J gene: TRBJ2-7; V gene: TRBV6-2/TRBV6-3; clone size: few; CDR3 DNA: TGTGCCAGCAGATATAGCGGGGGCCCCTACAATGAGCAGTACTTC; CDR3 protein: CASRYSGGPYNEQYF
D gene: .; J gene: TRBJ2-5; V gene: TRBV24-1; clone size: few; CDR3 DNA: TGTGCCACCAGTGACCAATCTACAGGGCGAGAGACCCAGTACTTC; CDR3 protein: CATSDQSTGRETQYF
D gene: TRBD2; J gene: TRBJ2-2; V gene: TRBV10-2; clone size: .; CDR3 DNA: TGCGCCAGCCGGGGACTAGCGTACACCGGGGAGCTGTTTTTT; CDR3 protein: CASRGLAYTGELFF
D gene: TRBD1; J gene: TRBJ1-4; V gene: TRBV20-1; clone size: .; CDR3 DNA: TGCAGTGCTAGAGGGACAGGGGGAAATGAAAAACTGTTTTTT; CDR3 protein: CSARGTGGNEKLFF